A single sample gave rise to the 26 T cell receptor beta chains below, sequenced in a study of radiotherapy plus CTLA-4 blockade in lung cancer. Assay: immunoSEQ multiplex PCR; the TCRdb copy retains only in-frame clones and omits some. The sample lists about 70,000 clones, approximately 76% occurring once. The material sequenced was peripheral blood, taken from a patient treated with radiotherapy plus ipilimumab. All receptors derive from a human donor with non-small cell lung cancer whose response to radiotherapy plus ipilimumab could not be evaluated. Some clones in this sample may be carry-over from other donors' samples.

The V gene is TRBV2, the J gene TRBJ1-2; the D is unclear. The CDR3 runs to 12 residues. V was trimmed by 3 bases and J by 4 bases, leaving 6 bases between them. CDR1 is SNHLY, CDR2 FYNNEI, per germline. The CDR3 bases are TGTGCCAGCAGTGACACACCCTATGGCTACACCTTC. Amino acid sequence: CASSDTPYGYTF.

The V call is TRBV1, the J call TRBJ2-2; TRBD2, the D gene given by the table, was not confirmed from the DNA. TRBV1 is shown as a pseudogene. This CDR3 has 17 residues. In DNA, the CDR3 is TGCACCAGCAGCCAAGGGCGGCGGGGGTCGAACACCGGGGAGCTGTTTTTT. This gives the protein CTSSQGRRGSNTGELFF.

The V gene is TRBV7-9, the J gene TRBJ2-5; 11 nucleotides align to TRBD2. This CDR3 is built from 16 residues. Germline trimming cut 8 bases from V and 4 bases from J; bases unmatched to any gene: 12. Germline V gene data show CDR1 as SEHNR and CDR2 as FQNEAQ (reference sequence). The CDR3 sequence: CASARRGLAVRETQYF. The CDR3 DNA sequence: TGTGCCAGCGCCCGGAGGGGACTAGCGGTGAGAGAGACCCAGTACTTC.

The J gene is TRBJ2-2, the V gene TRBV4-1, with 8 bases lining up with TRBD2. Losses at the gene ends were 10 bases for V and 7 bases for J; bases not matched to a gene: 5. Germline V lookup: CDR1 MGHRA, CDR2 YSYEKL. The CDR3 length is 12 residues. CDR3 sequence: CAIGGAHGELFF. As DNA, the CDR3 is TGCGCCATCGGGGGGGCCCACGGGGAGCTGTTTTTT.

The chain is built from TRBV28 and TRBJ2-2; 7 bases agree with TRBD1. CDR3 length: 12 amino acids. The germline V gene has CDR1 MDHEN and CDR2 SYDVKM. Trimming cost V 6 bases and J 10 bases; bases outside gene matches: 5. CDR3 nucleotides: TGTGCCAGCAGAGGGGGCCTGGAGGAGCTGTTTTTT. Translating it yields CASRGGLEELFF.

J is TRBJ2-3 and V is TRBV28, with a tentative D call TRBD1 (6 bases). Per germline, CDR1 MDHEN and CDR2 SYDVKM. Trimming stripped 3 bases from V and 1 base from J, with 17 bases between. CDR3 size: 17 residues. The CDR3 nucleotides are TGTGCCAGCAGTTTTCCCCACAGGGAAGGCGGCACAGATACGCAGTATTTT. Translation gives CASSFPHREGGTDTQYF.

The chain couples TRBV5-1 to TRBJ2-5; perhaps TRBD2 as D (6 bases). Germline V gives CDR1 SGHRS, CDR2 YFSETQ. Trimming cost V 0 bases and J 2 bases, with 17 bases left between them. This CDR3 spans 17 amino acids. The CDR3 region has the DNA TGCGCCAGCAGCTTGGGGGACCTCCCCGGGGGACAAGAGACCCAGTACTTC. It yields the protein CASSLGDLPGGQETQYF.

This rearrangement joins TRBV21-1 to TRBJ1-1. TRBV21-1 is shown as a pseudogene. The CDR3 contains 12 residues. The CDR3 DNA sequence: TGTGCCAACCCGGGGGGGTGGACTGAAGCTTTCTTT. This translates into CANPGGWTEAFF.

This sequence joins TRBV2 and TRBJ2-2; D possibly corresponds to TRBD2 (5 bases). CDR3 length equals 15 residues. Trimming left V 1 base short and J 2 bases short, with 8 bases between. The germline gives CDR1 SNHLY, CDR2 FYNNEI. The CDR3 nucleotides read TGTGCCAGCAGTGAAGGGACTTTTAACACCGGGGAGCTGTTTTTT. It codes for CASSEGTFNTGELFF.

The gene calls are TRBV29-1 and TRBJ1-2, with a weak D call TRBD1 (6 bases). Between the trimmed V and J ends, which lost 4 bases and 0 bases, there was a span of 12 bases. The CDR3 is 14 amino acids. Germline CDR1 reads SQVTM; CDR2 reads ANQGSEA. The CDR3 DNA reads TGCAGCGTTGGGTCCGGGACAACTAACTATGGCTACACCTTC. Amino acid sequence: CSVGSGTTNYGYTF.

In DNA form, the CDR3 reads TGTGCCAGCAGCCGGACTAGCGGGGCCCCCTACCAAGAGACCCAGTACTTC. Protein sequence: CASSRTSGAPYQETQYF. This chain connects TRBV7-9 to TRBJ2-5; 12 nucleotides line up with TRBD2. The V and J ends lost 5 bases and 0 bases, in that order; junction bases with no gene match: 7. This CDR3 spans 17 amino acids. Germline CDR1 is SEHNR and CDR2 is FQNEAQ (reference sequence).

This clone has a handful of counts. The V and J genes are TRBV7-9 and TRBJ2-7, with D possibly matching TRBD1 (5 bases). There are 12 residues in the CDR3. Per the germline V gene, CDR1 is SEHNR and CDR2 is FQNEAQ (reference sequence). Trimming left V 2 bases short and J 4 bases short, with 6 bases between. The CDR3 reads CASSLQGYEQYF. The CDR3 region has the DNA TGTGCCAGCAGCTTACAGGGTTACGAGCAGTACTTC.

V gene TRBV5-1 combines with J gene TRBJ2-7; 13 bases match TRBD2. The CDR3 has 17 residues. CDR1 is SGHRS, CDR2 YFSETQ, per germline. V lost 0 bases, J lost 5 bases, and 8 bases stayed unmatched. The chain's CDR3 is CASSLVPGLAGVDEQYF. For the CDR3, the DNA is TGCGCCAGCAGCTTGGTCCCCGGACTAGCGGGGGTCGACGAGCAGTACTTC.

This chain's CDR3 is CASSLRPAGDYGYTF. CDR3 DNA: TGTGCCAGCAGCTTGAGGCCAGCGGGGGATTATGGCTACACCTTC. The V gene is TRBV5-4, the J gene TRBJ1-2; maybe TRBD1 (5 bases). The V and J ends lost 1 base and 5 bases respectively, with 15 bases between them. The CDR3 has 15 residues. Germline V gives CDR1 SGHNT, CDR2 YYREEE (reference sequence).

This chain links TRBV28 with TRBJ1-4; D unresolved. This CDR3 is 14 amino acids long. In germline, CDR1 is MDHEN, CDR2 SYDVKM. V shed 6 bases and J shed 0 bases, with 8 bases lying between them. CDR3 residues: CASRADPTNEKLFF. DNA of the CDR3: TGTGCCAGCAGGGCAGATCCAACTAATGAAAAACTGTTTTTT.

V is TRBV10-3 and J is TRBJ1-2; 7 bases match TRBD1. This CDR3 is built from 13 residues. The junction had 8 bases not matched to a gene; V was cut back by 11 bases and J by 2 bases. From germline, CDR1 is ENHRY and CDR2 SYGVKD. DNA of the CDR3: TGTGCCGCACAGGGGCCCTCCAACTATGGCTACACCTTC. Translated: CAAQGPSNYGYTF.

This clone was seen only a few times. As DNA, the CDR3 is TGCGCCAGCAGCACAGGGGCAACCTACGAGCAGTACTTC. Translated, it gives CASSTGATYEQYF. V and J are TRBV5-1 and TRBJ2-7; 7 bases are shared with TRBD1. This CDR3 spans 13 amino acids. Trimming at V came to 4 bases and at J to 2 bases, leaving 3 bases not matched to a gene. Per the germline V gene, CDR1 is SGHRS and CDR2 is YFSETQ.

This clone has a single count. CDR3 coding DNA: TGCGCCAGCAGCATGTCCGGGACACGGCTAACAGATACGCAGTATTTT. Translated, it gives CASSMSGTRLTDTQYF. This chain connects TRBV5-1 to TRBJ2-3; weak D call: TRBD1 (6 bases). The length of the CDR3 is 16 residues. Trimming left V 4 bases short and J 3 bases short, with 18 bases between. Germline V gene sequence: CDR1 SGHRS, CDR2 YFSETQ.

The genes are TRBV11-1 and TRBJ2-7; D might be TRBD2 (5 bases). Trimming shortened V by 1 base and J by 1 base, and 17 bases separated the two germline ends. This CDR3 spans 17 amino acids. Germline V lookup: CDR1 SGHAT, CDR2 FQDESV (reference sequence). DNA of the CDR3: TGTGCCAGCAGCTTAGGCAATTGGGGAGACCCTTCCTACGAGCAGTACTTC. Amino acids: CASSLGNWGDPSYEQYF.

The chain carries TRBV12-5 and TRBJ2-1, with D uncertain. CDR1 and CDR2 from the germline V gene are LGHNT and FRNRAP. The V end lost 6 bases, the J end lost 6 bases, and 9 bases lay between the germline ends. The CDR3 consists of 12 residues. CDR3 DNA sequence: TGTGCTAGTGGCTCTAGGCCCAATGAGCAGTTCTTC. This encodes CASGSRPNEQFF.

CDR3 coding DNA: TGTGCCAGCAGCTTGAACGGGGGGGCCACAGATACGCAGTATTTT. Residues: CASSLNGGATDTQYF. The chain combines TRBV7-2 with TRBJ2-3; 8 nucleotides line up with TRBD2. After removal of 3 bases from V and 2 bases from J, the junction contained 4 bases not matched to a gene. The CDR3 contains 15 residues. Germline V gene sequence: CDR1 SGHTA, CDR2 FQGNSA.

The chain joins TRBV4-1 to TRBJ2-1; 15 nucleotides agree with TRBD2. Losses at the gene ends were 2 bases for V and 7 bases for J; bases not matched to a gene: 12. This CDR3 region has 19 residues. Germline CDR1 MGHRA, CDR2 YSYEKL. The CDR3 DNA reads TGCGCCAGCAGCCAACAATGGACTAGCGGGGGGGCCTTGGGGAATGAGCAGTTCTTC. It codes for CASSQQWTSGGALGNEQFF.

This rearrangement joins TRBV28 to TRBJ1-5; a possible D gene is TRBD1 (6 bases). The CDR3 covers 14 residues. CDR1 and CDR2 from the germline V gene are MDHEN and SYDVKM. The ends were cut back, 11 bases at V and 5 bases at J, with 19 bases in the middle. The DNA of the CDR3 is TGTGCCGGCGCCCCGACCACAGGGCATCAGCCCCAGCATTTT. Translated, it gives CAGAPTTGHQPQHF.

The CDR3 here is CASTLEGGDEQFF. In DNA form, the CDR3 reads TGTGCCAGCACCTTAGAGGGGGGGGATGAGCAGTTCTTC. The V call is TRBV27, the J call TRBJ2-1, with D possibly matching TRBD2 (7 bases). The CDR3 consists of 13 residues. V dropped 7 bases and J dropped 8 bases, with 15 bases sitting between them. Germline V gene data show CDR1 as MNHEY and CDR2 as SMNVEV (reference sequence).

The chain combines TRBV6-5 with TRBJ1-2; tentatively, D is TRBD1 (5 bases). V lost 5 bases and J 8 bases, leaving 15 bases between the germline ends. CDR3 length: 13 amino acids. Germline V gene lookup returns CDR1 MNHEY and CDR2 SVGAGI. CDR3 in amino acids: CASSPVEGNGYTF. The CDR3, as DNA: TGTGCCAGCAGTCCCGTGGAGGGGAACGGCTACACCTTC.

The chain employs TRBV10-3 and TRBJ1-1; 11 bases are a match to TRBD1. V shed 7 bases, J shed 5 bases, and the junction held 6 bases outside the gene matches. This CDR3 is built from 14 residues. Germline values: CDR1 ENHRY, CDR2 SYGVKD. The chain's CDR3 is CAIKPGQGGTEAFF. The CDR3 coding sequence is TGTGCCATCAAACCGGGACAGGGGGGGACTGAAGCTTTCTTT.